This T cell receptor (beta chain) is drawn from a study of blood T cell repertoires in COVID-19. The overall study: Spain, Italy and the United States supplied samples that represented acute and convalescent COVID-19. From T cells, B-cell-depleted T cells, or PBMCs came the material, which was cDNA or gDNA.

V lost 0 bases, J lost 0 bases, and 7 bases lay in between. Per the germline V gene, CDR1 is SGDLS and CDR2 is YYNGEE. The CDR3 runs 15 residues. As originally analysed: By means of reference gene primer amplification, nucleated cell counts were estimated. Assay: immunoSEQ multiplex PCR; the TCRdb copy retains only in-frame clones and omits some. That table furnishes V, J and clone size, whereas the DNA furnished D and trimming. The repertoire includes 150,000 or so clones, about 86% of them detected once, and 15% to 20% sits in the top ten. The chain joins TRBV9 to TRBJ1-5; D is ambiguous. This receptor was identified in a woman aged 80 or older with acute or convalescent COVID-19. The sequencing input was peripheral blood. The CDR3 is CASSVDGNSNQPQHF. CDR3 sequence (DNA): TGTGCCAGCAGCGTAGACGGGAATAGCAATCAGCCCCAGCATTTT.